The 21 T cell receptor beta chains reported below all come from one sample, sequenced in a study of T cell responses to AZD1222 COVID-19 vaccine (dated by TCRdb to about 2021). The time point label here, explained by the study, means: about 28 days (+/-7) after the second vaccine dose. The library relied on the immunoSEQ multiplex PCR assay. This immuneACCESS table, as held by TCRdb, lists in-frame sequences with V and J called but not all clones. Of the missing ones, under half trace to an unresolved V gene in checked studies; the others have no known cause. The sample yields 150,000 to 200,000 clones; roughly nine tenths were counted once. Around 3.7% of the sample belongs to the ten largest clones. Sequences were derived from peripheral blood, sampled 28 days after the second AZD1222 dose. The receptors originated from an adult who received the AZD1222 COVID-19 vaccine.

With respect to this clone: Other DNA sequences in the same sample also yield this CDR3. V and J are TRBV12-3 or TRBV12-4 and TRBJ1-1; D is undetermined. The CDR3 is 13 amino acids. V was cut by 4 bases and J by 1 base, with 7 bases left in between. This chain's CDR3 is CASSSGRNTEAFF. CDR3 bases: TGTGCCAGCAGTTCTGGCAGGAACACTGAAGCTTTCTTT.

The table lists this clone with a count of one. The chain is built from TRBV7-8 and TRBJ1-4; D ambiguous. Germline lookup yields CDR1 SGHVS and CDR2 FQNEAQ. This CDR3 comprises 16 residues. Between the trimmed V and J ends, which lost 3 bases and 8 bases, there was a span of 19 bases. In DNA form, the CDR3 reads TGTGCCAGCAGCTTTCGGGCCGTGTGGGGAAAGGAAAAACTGTTTTTT. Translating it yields CASSFRAVWGKEKLFF.

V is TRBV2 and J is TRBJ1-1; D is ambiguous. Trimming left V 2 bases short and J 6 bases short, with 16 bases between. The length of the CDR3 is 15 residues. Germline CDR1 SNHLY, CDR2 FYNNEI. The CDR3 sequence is CASSESTALSAEAFF. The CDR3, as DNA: TGTGCCAGCAGTGAAAGCACAGCCTTGTCCGCTGAAGCTTTCTTT.

The CDR3 DNA reads TGTGCCAGCAGTCTTATAGCGGGAGTTAGGTACGAGCAGTACTTC. Amino acids: CASSLIAGVRYEQYF. The chain links TRBV27 to TRBJ2-7; 9 bases align to TRBD2. Losses at the gene ends were 5 bases for V and 4 bases for J; bases not matched to a gene: 9. Per germline, CDR1 MNHEY and CDR2 SMNVEV (reference sequence). The CDR3 length is 15 residues.

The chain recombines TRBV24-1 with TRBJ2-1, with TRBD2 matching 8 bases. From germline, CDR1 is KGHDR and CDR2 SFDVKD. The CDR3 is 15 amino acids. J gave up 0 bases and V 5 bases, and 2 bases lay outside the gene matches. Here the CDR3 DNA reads TGTGCCACCAGTGTAGCGGGGCCCTCCTACAATGAGCAGTTCTTC. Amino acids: CATSVAGPSYNEQFF.

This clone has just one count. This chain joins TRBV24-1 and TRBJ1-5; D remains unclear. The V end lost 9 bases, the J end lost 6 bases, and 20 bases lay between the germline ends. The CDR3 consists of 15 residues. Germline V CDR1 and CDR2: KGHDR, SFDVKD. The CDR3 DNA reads TGTGCCACCGCCCCATCGGGCCTAAGGGTTCAGCCCCAGCATTTT. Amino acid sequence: CATAPSGLRVQPQHF.

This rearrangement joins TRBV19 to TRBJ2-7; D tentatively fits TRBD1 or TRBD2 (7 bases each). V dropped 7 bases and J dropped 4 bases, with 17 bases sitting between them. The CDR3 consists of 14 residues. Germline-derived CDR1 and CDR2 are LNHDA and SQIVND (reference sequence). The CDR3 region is CASTPGGGPYEQYF. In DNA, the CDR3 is TGTGCCAGTACCCCAGGGGGAGGGCCTTACGAGCAGTACTTC.

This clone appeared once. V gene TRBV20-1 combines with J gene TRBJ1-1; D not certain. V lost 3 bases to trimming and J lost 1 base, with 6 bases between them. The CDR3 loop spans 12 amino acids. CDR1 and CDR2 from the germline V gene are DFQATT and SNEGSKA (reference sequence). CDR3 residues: CSASRQNTEAFF. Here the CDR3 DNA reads TGCAGTGCTAGTCGCCAGAACACTGAAGCTTTCTTT.

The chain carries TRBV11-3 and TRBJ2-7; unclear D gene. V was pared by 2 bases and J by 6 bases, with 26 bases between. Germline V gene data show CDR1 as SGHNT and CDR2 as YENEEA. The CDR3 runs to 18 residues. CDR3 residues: CASSLPISRRASWAEQYF. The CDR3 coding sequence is TGTGCCAGCAGCTTACCCATTTCTCGACGGGCCTCCTGGGCCGAGCAGTACTTC. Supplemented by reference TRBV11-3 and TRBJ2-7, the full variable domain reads EAGVVQSPRYKIIEKKQPVAFWCNPISGHNTLYWYLQNLGQGPELLIRYENEEAVDDSQLPKDRFSAERLKGVDSTLKIQPAELGDSAVYLCASSLPISRRASWAEQYFGPGTRLTVT.

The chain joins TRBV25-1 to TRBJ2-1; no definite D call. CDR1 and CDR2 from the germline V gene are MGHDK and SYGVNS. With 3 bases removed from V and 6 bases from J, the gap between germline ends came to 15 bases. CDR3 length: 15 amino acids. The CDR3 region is CASSDVGLGANEQFF. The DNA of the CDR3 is TGTGCCAGCAGTGATGTGGGCCTCGGTGCCAATGAGCAGTTCTTC.

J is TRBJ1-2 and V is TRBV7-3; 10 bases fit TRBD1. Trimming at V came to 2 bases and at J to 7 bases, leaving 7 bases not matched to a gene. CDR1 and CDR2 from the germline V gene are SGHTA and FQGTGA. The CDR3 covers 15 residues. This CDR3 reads CASSLVGTGVRGYTF. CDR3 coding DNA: TGTGCCAGCAGCTTAGTTGGGACAGGGGTTCGTGGCTACACCTTC. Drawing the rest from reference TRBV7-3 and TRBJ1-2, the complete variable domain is GAGVSQTPSNKVTEKGKYVELRCDPISGHTALYWYRQSLGQGPEFLIYFQGTGAADDSGLPNDRFFAVRPEGSVSTLKIQRTERGDSAVYLCASSLVGTGVRGYTFGSGTRLTVV.

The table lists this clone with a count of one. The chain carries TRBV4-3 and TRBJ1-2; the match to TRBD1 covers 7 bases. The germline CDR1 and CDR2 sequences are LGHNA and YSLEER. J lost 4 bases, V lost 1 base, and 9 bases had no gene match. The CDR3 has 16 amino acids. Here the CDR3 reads CASSQGRQGPFYGYTF. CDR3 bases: TGCGCCAGCAGCCAAGGACGACAGGGACCTTTCTATGGCTACACCTTC.

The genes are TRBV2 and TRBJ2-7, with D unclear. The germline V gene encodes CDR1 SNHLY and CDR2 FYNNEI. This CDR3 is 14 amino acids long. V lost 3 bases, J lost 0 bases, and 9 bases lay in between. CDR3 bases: TGTGCCAGCAGTGAGTCATCTTTCTCCTACGAGCAGTACTTC. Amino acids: CASSESSFSYEQYF.

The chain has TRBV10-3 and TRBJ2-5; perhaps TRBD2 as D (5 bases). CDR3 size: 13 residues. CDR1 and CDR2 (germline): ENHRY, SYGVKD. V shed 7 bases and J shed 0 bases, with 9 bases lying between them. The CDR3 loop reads CAIMGVYQETQYF. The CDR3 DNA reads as TGTGCCATCATGGGAGTGTACCAAGAGACCCAGTACTTC.

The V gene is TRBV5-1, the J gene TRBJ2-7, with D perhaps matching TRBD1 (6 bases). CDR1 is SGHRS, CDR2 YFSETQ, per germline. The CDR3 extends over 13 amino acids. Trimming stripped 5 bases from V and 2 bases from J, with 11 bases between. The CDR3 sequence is CASSISGAYEQYF. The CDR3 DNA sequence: TGCGCCAGCAGTATATCAGGGGCCTACGAGCAGTACTTC.

The CDR3 DNA sequence: TGTGCCAGCAGTTACGTGCGAGTTGCAAGTGAGCAGTTCTTC. This gives the protein CASSYVRVASEQFF. The genes are TRBV6-5 and TRBJ2-1; D uncertain. Trimming took 2 bases from V and 9 from J, leaving 14 bases between them. This CDR3 has 14 residues. Germline V gene data show CDR1 as MNHEY and CDR2 as SVGAGI.

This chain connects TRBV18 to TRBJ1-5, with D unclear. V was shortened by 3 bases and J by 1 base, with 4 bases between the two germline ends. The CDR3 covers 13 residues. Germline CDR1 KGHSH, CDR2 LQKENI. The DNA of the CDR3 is TGTGCCAGCTCACCCCTAAGCAATCAGCCCCAGCATTTT. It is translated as CASSPLSNQPQHF.

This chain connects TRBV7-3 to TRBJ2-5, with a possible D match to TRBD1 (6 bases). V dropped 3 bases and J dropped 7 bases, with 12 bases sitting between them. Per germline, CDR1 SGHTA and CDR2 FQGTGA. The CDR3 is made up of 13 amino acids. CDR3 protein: CASSLAVQGTQYF. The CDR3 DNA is TGTGCCAGCAGCTTGGCGGTACAGGGGACCCAGTACTTC.

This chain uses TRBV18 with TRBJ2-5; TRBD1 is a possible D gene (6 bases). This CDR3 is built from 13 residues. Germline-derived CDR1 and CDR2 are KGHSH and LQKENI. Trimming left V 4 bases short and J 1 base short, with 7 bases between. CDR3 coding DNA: TGTGCCAGCTCACGGGACATCCAAGAGACCCAGTACTTC. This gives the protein CASSRDIQETQYF.

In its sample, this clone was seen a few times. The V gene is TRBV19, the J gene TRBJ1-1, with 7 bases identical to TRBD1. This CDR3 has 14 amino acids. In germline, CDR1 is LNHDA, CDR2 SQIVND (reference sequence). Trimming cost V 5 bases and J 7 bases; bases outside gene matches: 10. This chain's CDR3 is CASSPTPGGIEAFF. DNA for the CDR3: TGTGCCAGTAGTCCTACCCCAGGGGGAATTGAAGCTTTCTTT.

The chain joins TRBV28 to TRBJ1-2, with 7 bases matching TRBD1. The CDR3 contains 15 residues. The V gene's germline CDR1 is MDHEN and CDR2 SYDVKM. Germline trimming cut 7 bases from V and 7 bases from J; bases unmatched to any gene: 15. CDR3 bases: TGTGCCAGCATAGAGGGGGCAGGGGGACTTGGTGGCTACACCTTC. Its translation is CASIEGAGGLGGYTF.